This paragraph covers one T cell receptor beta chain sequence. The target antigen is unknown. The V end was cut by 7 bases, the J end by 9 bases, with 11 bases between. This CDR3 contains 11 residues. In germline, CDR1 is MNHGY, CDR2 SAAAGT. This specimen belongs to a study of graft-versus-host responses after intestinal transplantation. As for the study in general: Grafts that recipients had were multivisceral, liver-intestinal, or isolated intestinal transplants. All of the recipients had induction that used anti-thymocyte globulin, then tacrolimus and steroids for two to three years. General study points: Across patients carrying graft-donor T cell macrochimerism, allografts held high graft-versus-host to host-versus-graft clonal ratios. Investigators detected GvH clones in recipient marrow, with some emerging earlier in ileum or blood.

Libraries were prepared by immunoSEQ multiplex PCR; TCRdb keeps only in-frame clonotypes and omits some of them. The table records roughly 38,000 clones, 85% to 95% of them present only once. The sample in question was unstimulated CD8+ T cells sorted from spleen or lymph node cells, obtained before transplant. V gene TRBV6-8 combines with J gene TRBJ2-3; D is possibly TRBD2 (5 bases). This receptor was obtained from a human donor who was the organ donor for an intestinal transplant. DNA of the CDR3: TGTGCCAGCATAACCGGGAACACGCAGTATTTT. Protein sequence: CASITGNTQYF.